A single sample gave rise to the 3 T cell receptor beta chains below, sequenced in a study of immune evolution from preneoplasia to lung adenocarcinoma. The data were produced by immunoSEQ multiplex PCR, yet TCRdb's version contains in-frame clones alone and is incomplete. Of some 14,000 clones in the sample, 80% are singletons; the top ten hold 4.9%. Input material: FFPE minimally invasive lung adenocarcinoma tissue. The origin of the receptors is a person aged 65-85 years with lung adenocarcinoma.

The chain couples TRBV29-1 to TRBJ2-5; maybe TRBD1 (6 bases). CDR3 length: 12 residues. CDR1 is SQVTM and CDR2 is ANQGSEA in the germline V gene. Trimming cost V 4 bases and J 5 bases, with 11 bases left between them. The CDR3 loop reads CSVVAGVETQYF. CDR3 DNA: TGCAGCGTTGTGGCAGGGGTGGAGACCCAGTACTTC.

The V and J genes are TRBV6-1 and TRBJ1-3; D remains unclear. The CDR3 length is 12 residues. The V gene lost 4 bases and the J gene lost 6 bases, with 7 bases spanning the gap. CDR1 MNHNS and CDR2 SASEGT come from the germline V gene. The CDR3 DNA follows: TGTGCCAGCAGTGGGACTTCAAACACCATATATTTT. Translated: CASSGTSNTIYF.

CDR3 loop: CASSPGHPEAFF. Here the CDR3 DNA reads TGTGCCAGCAGCCCGGGACACCCCGAAGCTTTCTTT. The chain combines TRBV6-5 with TRBJ1-1; TRBD1 is a possible D gene (6 bases). The CDR3 is 12 residues long. V was clipped by 6 bases and J by 8 bases, with 13 bases between them. Germline CDR1 and CDR2: MNHEY and SVGAGI.